Below, one T cell receptor beta chain is given with its context. This entry comes from a study of blood T cell repertoires in COVID-19. In germline, CDR1 is MNHEY, CDR2 SVGEGT. The CDR3 has 12 amino acids. Trimming removed 6 bases at V and 5 bases at J, with 10 bases between. The assay was immunoSEQ multiplex PCR, and TCRdb's table has in-frame clones only and misses some. The data hold about 98,000 clones, with 82% observed a single time. The specimen sequenced was peripheral blood. The sequence derives from a man aged 80 or over with acute or convalescent COVID-19. The chain combines TRBV6-2 or TRBV6-3 with TRBJ1-2, with unresolved D. CDR3 coding DNA: TGTGCCAGCAGCCCCGGGAGTTATGGCTACACCTTC. Protein product: CASSPGSYGYTF.